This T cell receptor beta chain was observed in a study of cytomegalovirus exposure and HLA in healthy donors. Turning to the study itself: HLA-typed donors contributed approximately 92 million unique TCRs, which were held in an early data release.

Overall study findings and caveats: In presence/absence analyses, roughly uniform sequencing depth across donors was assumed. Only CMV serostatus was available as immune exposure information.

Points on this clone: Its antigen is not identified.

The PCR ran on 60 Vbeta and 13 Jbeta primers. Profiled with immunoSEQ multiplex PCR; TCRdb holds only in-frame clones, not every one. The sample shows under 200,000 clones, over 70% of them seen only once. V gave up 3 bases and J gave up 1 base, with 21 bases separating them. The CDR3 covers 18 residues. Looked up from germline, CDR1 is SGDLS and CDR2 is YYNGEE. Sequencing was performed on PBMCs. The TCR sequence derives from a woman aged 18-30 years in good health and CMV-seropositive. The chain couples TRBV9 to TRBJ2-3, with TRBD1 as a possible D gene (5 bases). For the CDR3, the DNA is TGTGCCAGCAGCGCCCCTGTAAGGGGTGGTCTCGGCACAGATACGCAGTATTTT. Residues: CASSAPVRGGLGTDTQYF.